The 21 T cell receptor beta chains given below trace back to one sample, sequenced in a study of cytomegalovirus exposure and HLA in healthy donors. With 60 Vbeta and 13 Jbeta primers, the PCR was carried out. Data came from immunoSEQ multiplex PCR; TCRdb stores just in-frame clones and leaves some out. This table has fewer than 150,000 clones, roughly three quarters appearing once. Sequenced material: PBMCs. Receptors were obtained from a man aged 18-30 years in good health and CMV-seronegative.

The V call is TRBV18, the J call TRBJ2-7; TRBD1 matches at 10 bases. Germline CDR1 KGHSH, CDR2 LQKENI. The J segment lost 2 bases and the V segment lost 4 bases, leaving 11 bases of the junction unmatched. CDR3 size: 17 residues. The chain's CDR3 is CASSLSGQGSIPYEQYF. As DNA, the CDR3 is TGTGCCAGCTCACTATCGGGACAGGGGAGTATCCCCTACGAGCAGTACTTC.

J is TRBJ1-4 and V is TRBV28; D uncertain. This CDR3 spans 15 amino acids. Germline loops: CDR1 MDHEN, CDR2 SYDVKM. V was shortened by 6 bases and J by 3 bases, with 14 bases between the two germline ends. The CDR3 DNA reads TGTGCCAGCAGCTATGACTCCTCGGCTAATGAAAAACTGTTTTTT. As protein: CASSYDSSANEKLFF.

The CDR3 nucleotides are TGTGCCAGCAGCCCAGGACTAGCAGCCGACACCGGGGAGCTGTTTTTT. It translates to CASSPGLAADTGELFF. J is TRBJ2-2 and V is TRBV7-6; 8 positions match TRBD2. With V trimmed by 5 bases and J by 3 bases, 8 bases remained unmatched. The CDR3 totals 16 residues. Germline V lookup: CDR1 SGHVS, CDR2 FNYEAQ.

This sequence joins TRBV7-2 and TRBJ1-5, with D perhaps TRBD1 (6 bases). This CDR3 contains 16 residues. The V and J ends lost 1 base and 2 bases respectively, with 12 bases between them. Looked up from germline, CDR1 is SGHTA and CDR2 is FQGNSA. The CDR3 nucleotides read TGTGCCAGCAGCTTAGGAGGCGCAGGGGGCAATCAGCCCCAGCATTTT. Its protein product is CASSLGGAGGNQPQHF.

CDR3 in amino acids: CASSIARGGPGLAPYEQYF. CDR3 bases: TGTGCCAGTAGTATAGCCCGGGGGGGGCCGGGACTAGCTCCCTACGAGCAGTACTTC. V gene TRBV19 combines with J gene TRBJ2-7; 9 positions match TRBD2. Losses at the gene ends were 1 base for V and 2 bases for J; bases not matched to a gene: 15. The CDR3 consists of 19 residues. CDR1 is LNHDA and CDR2 is SQIVND in the germline V gene (reference sequence).

The chain couples TRBV6-6 to TRBJ2-7; 8 nucleotides align to TRBD1. The CDR3 is 15 amino acids. J lost 4 bases, V lost 0 bases, and 5 bases had no gene match. CDR1 is MNHNY and CDR2 is SVGAGI in the germline V gene (reference sequence). The CDR3 DNA reads as TGTGCCAGCAGTTACTCGACAGGGGAAGAGTACGAGCAGTACTTC. Translated: CASSYSTGEEYEQYF.

A few counts support this clone. The rearrangement links TRBV7-3 to TRBJ1-5, with 9 bases identical to TRBD1. Germline loops: CDR1 SGHTA, CDR2 FQGTGA. V was pared by 5 bases and J by 7 bases, with 9 bases of the junction left unmatched. The CDR3 runs 15 residues. The CDR3 protein is CASSSGTGPRQPQHF. The CDR3 bases are TGTGCCAGCAGCAGTGGGACAGGGCCTCGACAGCCCCAGCATTTT.

This clone was recorded once. This sequence joins TRBV5-4 and TRBJ2-2, with 8 bases matching TRBD2. The V and J ends lost 4 bases and 6 bases, in that order; junction bases with no gene match: 8. This CDR3 is built from 15 residues. Germline V gene lookup returns CDR1 SGHNT and CDR2 YYREEE (reference sequence). CDR3 residues: CASSPGGGYSGELFF. DNA for the CDR3: TGTGCCAGCAGCCCGGGGGGGGGTTACTCCGGGGAGCTGTTTTTT.

V and J are TRBV4-1 and TRBJ2-5, with 7 bases identical to TRBD2. The CDR3 is 14 amino acids. Losses at the gene ends were 3 bases for V and 5 bases for J; bases not matched to a gene: 6. The germline CDR1 and CDR2 sequences are MGHRA and YSYEKL. This chain's CDR3 is CASSQGGMRETQYF. DNA of the CDR3: TGCGCCAGCAGCCAGGGAGGGATGAGGGAGACCCAGTACTTC.

The chain carries TRBV4-1 and TRBJ2-3, with a tentative D call TRBD2 (5 bases). CDR1 MGHRA and CDR2 YSYEKL come from the germline V gene. The CDR3 contains 14 residues. V was clipped by 0 bases and J by 8 bases, with 12 bases between them. DNA for the CDR3: TGCGCCAGCAGCCAAGAGGAGGCGGAGGTTACGCAGTATTTT. Translating it yields CASSQEEAEVTQYF.

J is TRBJ2-7 and V is TRBV25-1; no clear D. Looked up from germline, CDR1 is MGHDK and CDR2 is SYGVNS. V lost 5 bases to trimming and J lost 3 bases, with 11 bases between them. This CDR3 has 13 residues. Written as DNA, the CDR3 is TGTGCCAGCAGTCTGCATAGTGACTACGAGCAGTACTTC. Protein: CASSLHSDYEQYF.

The chain carries TRBV2 and TRBJ1-1; 7 bases map to TRBD1. The CDR3 is made up of 13 amino acids. CDR1 SNHLY and CDR2 FYNNEI come from the germline V gene. With 8 bases clipped from V and 1 base from J, the junction kept 4 bases outside the gene matches. The chain's CDR3 is CASGRQGNTEAFF. The DNA for the CDR3 is TGTGCCAGCGGAAGACAGGGGAACACTGAAGCTTTCTTT.

V and J are TRBV19 and TRBJ2-1; maybe TRBD2 (5 bases). Trimming removed 7 bases at V and 8 bases at J, with 18 bases between. The germline gives CDR1 LNHDA, CDR2 SQIVND (reference sequence). The CDR3 is 14 amino acids. DNA of the CDR3: TGTGCCAGTAAGATTGGTGGGAGAAACGATGAGCAGTTCTTC. It yields the protein CASKIGGRNDEQFF.

This sequence joins TRBV30 and TRBJ2-2; D perhaps matches TRBD1 (8 bases). This CDR3 comprises 15 residues. The germline V gene encodes CDR1 GTSNPN and CDR2 SVGIG (reference sequence). V was cut by 6 bases and J by 3 bases, with 17 bases left in between. CDR3: CACPDRGGDTGELFF. In DNA form, the CDR3 reads TGTGCCTGCCCAGACAGGGGAGGGGACACCGGGGAGCTGTTTTTT. The whole variable domain, filled in from reference TRBV30 and TRBJ2-2, reads SQTIHQWPATLVQPVGSPLSLECTVEGTSNPNLYWYRQAAGRGLQLLFYSVGIGQISSEVPQNLSASRPQDRQFILSSKKLLLSDSGFYLCACPDRGGDTGELFFGEGSRLTVL.

The J gene is TRBJ2-1, the V gene TRBV11-2; D is ambiguous. Per germline, CDR1 SGHAT and CDR2 FQNNGV. The germline V and J ends were trimmed by 1 base and 14 bases, with 12 bases remaining between them. The CDR3 is 12 amino acids. DNA of the CDR3: TGTGCCAGCAGCTTAGGTACGAGAGAGAAGTTCTTC. Protein: CASSLGTREKFF.

The gene calls are TRBV7-3 and TRBJ2-2; D is ambiguous. Germline lookup yields CDR1 SGHTA and CDR2 FQGTGA. The CDR3 is 17 amino acids. V lost 2 bases, J lost 1 base, and 14 bases lay in between. The CDR3 spells CASSLEPVALNTGELFF. In nucleotides, the CDR3 is TGTGCCAGCAGCTTAGAGCCGGTAGCCCTGAACACCGGGGAGCTGTTTTTT.

The genes are TRBV7-6 and TRBJ2-7; 14 bases fit TRBD2. The V gene's germline CDR1 is SGHVS and CDR2 FNYEAQ. With 5 bases clipped from V and 2 bases from J, the junction kept 2 bases outside the gene matches. CDR3 length: 15 residues. The CDR3, as DNA: TGTGCCAGCAGCCTGACTAGCGGGGGGGCCTACGAGCAGTACTTC. Translating gives CASSLTSGGAYEQYF.

This sequence joins TRBV11-3 and TRBJ2-5; 15 bases are shared with TRBD2. V shed 5 bases and J 4 bases; nucleotides not matched to a gene: 8. The CDR3 totals 17 residues. The germline gives CDR1 SGHNT, CDR2 YENEEA. For the CDR3, the DNA is TGTGCCAGCAGCCAAGCCAGGACTAGCGGGGGGGCAGAGACCCAGTACTTC. It translates to CASSQARTSGGAETQYF.

This clone has only one observation. V gene TRBV19 combines with J gene TRBJ1-1; 9 positions agree with TRBD1. Germline assignment: CDR1 LNHDA and CDR2 SQIVND (reference sequence). The trim removed 5 bases at V and 4 bases at J, leaving 17 bases unmatched. The CDR3 totals 18 residues. CDR3 in DNA: TGTGCCAGTAGTCAACTACGGATGGGGGGACAGGGCCGCACTGAAGCTTTCTTT. It translates to CASSQLRMGGQGRTEAFF.

The rearrangement links TRBV27 to TRBJ2-7; 10 bases match TRBD1. This CDR3 region has 15 residues. V was clipped by 1 base and J by 5 bases; unmatched bases: 5. Germline CDR1 is MNHEY and CDR2 is SMNVEV (reference sequence). CDR3 region: CASSLLRDRGHEQYF. DNA of the CDR3: TGTGCCAGCAGTTTATTGAGGGACAGGGGCCACGAGCAGTACTTC.

The sample holds a few counts of this clone. The J gene is TRBJ1-1, the V gene TRBV18, with TRBD1 matching 9 bases. CDR1 is KGHSH and CDR2 is LQKENI in the germline V gene. This CDR3 comprises 16 residues. Trimming cost V 3 bases and J 0 bases; bases outside gene matches: 5. CDR3 nucleotides: TGTGCCAGCTCACCTACCGGGACAGGGTTGAACACTGAAGCTTTCTTT. Translating gives CASSPTGTGLNTEAFF.